This TCR beta chain was captured by sequencing in a study of T cells after posttransplantation cyclophosphamide. In germline, CDR1 is MDHEN, CDR2 SYDVKM. This CDR3 region has 17 residues. V gave up 5 bases and J gave up 4 bases; unmatched junction bases: 13. TCRdb keeps only in-frame clones here, not all; method: immunoSEQ multiplex PCR. The specimen has tens of thousands of clones, none found just once. This clone was seen at least ten times. Its target is not known. Study findings and constraints: After PTCy, TRB diversity resembled that of CNI/methotrexate controls.

This sequence joins TRBV28 and TRBJ1-5; 8 nucleotides line up with TRBD1. The receptor's source is a man between 35 and 55 years old in good health, CMV-negative, and a related stem cell transplant donor. The source material was PBMCs. CDR3 bases: TGTGCCAGCAGTCCAGGCGCCAGGGGGCGCGGAAATCAGCCCCAGCATTTT. Its translation is CASSPGARGRGNQPQHF.